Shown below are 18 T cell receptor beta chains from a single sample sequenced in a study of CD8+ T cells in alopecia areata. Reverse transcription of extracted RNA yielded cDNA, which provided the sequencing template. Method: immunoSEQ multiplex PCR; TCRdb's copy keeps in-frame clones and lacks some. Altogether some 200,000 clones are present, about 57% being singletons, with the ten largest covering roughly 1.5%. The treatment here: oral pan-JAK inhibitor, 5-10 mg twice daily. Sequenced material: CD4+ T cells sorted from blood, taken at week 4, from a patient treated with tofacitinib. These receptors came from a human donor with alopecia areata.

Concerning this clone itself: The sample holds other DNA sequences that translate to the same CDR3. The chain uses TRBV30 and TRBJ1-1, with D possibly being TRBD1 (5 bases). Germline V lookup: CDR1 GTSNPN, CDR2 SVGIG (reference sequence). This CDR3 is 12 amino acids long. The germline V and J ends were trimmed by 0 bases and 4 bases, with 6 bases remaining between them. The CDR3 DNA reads TGTGCCTGGAGTGTGAGGGGCACTGAAGCTTTCTTT. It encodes CAWSVRGTEAFF.

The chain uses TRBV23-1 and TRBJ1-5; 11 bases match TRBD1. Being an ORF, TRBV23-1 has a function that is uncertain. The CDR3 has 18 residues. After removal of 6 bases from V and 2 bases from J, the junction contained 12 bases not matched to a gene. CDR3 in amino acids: CASSLGTGGRRGNQPQHF. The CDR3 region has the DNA TGCGCCAGCAGCCTAGGGACAGGGGGGAGGAGAGGCAATCAGCCCCAGCATTTT.

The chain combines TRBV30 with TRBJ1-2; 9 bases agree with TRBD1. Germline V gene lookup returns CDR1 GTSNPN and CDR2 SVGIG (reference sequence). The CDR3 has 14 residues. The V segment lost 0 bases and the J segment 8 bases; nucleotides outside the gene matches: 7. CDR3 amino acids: CAWSVRGQGQGYTF. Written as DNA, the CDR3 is TGTGCCTGGAGTGTACGGGGACAGGGTCAAGGCTACACCTTC.

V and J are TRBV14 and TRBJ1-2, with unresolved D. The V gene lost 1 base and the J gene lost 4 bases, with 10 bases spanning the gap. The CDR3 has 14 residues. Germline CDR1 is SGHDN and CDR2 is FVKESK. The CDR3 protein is CASSQARNSYGYTF. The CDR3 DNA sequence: TGTGCCAGCAGCCAAGCGCGCAATTCCTATGGCTACACCTTC. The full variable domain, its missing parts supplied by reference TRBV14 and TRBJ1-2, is EAGVTQFPSHSVIEKGQTVTLRCDPISGHDNLYWYRRVMGKEIKFLLHFVKESKQDESGMPNNRFLAERTGGTYSTLKVQPAELEDSGVYFCASSQARNSYGYTFGSGTRLTVV.

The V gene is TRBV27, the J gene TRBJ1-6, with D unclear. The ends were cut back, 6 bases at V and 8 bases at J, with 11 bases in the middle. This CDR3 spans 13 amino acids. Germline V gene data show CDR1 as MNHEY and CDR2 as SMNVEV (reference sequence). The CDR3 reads CASSRNQYSPLHF. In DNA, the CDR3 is TGTGCCAGCAGCCGGAACCAGTATTCACCCCTCCACTTT.

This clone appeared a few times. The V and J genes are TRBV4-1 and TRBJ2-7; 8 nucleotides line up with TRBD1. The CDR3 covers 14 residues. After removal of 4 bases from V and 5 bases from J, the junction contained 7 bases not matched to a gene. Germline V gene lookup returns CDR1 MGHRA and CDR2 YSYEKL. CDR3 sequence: CASSLDRGIDEQYF. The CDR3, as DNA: TGCGCCAGCAGCCTCGACAGGGGAATCGACGAGCAGTACTTC.

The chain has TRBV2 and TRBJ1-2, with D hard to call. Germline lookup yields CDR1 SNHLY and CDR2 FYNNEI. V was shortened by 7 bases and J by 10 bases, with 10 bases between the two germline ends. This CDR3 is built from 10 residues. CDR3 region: CASKGLDYTF. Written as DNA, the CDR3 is TGTGCCAGCAAAGGGTTGGACTACACCTTC.

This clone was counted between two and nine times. CDR3 amino acids: CAIRNLQSDTQYF. CDR3 in DNA: TGTGCCATCAGGAATCTCCAATCGGATACGCAGTATTTT. The rearrangement links TRBV10-3 to TRBJ2-3; D ambiguous. Trimming cost V 6 bases and J 6 bases, with 13 bases left between them. The germline CDR1 and CDR2 sequences are ENHRY and SYGVKD. The CDR3 is 13 residues long.

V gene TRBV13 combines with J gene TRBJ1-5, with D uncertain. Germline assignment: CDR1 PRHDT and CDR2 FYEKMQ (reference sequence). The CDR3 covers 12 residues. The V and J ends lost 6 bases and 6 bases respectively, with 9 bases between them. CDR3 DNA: TGTGCCAGCAGACCAGGAGGTCAGCCCCAGCATTTT. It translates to CASRPGGQPQHF. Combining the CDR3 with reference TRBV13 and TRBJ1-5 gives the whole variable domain AAGVIQSPRHLIKEKRETATLKCYPIPRHDTVYWYQQGPGQDPQFLISFYEKMQSDKGSIPDRFSAQQFSDYHSELNMSSLELGDSALYFCASRPGGQPQHFGDGTRLSIL.

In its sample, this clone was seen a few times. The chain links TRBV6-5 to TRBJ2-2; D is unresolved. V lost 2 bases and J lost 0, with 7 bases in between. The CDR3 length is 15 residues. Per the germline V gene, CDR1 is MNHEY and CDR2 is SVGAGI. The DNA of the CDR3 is TGTGCCAGCAGTTACACCCAAACGAACACCGGGGAGCTGTTTTTT. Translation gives CASSYTQTNTGELFF.

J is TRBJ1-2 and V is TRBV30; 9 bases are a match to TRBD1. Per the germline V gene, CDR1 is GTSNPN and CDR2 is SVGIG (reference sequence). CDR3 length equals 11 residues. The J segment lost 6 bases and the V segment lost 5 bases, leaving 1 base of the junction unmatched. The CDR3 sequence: CAWGTGHGYTF. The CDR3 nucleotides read TGTGCCTGGGGGACAGGGCATGGCTACACCTTC.

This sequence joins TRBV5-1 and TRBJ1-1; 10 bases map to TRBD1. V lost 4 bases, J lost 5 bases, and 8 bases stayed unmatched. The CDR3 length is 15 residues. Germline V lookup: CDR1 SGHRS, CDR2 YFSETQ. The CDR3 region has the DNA TGCGCCAGCAGCCTAATGGGACAGGGGATAACTGAAGCTTTCTTT. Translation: CASSLMGQGITEAFF. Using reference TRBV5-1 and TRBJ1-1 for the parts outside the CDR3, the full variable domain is KAGVTQTPRYLIKTRGQQVTLSCSPISGHRSVSWYQQTPGQGLQFLFEYFSETQRNKGNFPGRFSGRQFSNSRSEMNVSTLELGDSALYLCASSLMGQGITEAFFGQGTRLTVV.

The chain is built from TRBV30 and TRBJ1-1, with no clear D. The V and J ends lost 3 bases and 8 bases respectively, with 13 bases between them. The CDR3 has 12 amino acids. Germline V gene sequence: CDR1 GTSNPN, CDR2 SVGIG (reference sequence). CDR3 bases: TGTGCCTGGAGCGCCGGGCAGGCAGAAGCTTTCTTT. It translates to CAWSAGQAEAFF.

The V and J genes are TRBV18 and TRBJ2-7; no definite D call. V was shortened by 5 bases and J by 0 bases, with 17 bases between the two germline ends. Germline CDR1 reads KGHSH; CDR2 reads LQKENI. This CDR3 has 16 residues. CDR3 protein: CASSINSASLSYEQYF. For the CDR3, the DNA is TGTGCCAGCTCAATAAACTCGGCCTCACTCTCCTACGAGCAGTACTTC.

The chain's CDR3 is CASSPRQGVLYEQYF. The DNA for the CDR3 is TGTGCCAGCAGTCCGAGACAGGGGGTCCTCTACGAGCAGTACTTC. The chain has TRBV27 and TRBJ2-7; 9 bases line up with TRBD1. CDR1 is MNHEY, CDR2 SMNVEV, per germline (reference sequence). The ends lost 5 bases at V and 3 bases at J; junction bases unmatched: 8. This CDR3 comprises 15 residues.

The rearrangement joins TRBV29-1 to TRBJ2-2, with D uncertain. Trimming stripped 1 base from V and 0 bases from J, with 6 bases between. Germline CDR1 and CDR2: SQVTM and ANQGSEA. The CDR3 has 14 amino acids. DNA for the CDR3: TGCAGCGTTGAAGGGACCACGAACACCGGGGAGCTGTTTTTT. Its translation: CSVEGTTNTGELFF.

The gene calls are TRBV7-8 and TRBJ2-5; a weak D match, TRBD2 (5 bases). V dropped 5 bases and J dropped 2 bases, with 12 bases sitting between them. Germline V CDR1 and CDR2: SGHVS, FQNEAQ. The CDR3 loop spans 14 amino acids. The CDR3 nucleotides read TGTGCCAGCAGCGCGCGAGGACTGCAAGAGACCCAGTACTTC. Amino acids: CASSARGLQETQYF.

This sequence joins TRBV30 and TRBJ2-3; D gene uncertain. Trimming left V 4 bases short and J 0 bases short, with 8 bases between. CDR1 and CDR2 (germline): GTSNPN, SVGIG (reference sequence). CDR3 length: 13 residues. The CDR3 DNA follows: TGTGCCTGGAAGGCCCAAAGCACAGATACGCAGTATTTT. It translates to CAWKAQSTDTQYF.